This T cell receptor (beta chain) stems from a study of shared clonotypes between healthy human individuals. Study background: The composition of the donors was a couple of women and three men aged 18 to 49.

From germline, CDR1 is MNHEY and CDR2 SVGAGI. The CDR3 has 15 residues. V was trimmed by 4 bases and J by 1 base, leaving 14 bases between them. Selected positively for CCR7 and CD45RO-negative, naive CD8 cells excluded terminally differentiated effector memory CD45RA+ cells. The study enrolled healthy HIV-negative adults without recent acute infections or vaccinations as donors. Original methodology: ImmunoSEQ output lacked quality scores and full-length reads, limiting matched filtering. Produced via immunoSEQ multiplex PCR; TCRdb's table is partial and in-frame only. For V, J and clone size, that table is used; D and trimming come from the DNA. Here the sample spans some 2.1 million clones, just under 95% being singletons. Study-level findings and limits: Clonotypes that were shared across four donors made up roughly 5% of naive CD4 clonotypes.

To note about this clone: Its specificity is not known.

The sequenced sample was naive CD8+ T cells sorted from blood. The chain couples TRBV6-5 to TRBJ2-7, with a tentative D call TRBD1 (6 bases). The origin of this receptor is a man younger than 35 in good health. For the CDR3, the DNA is TGTGCCAGCAGTTTGGGGGCGGTACCTTCCTACGAGCAGTACTTC. It encodes CASSLGAVPSYEQYF.